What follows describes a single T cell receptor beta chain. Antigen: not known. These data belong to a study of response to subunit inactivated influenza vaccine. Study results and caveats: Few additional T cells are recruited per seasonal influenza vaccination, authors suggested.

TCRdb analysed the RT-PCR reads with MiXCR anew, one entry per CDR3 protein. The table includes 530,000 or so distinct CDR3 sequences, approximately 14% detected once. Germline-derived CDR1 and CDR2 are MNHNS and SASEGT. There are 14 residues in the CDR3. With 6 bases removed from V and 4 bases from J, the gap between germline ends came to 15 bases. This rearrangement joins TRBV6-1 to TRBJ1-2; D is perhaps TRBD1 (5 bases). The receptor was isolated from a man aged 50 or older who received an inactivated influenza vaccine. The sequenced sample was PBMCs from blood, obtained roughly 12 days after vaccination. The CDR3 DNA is TGTGCCAGCAGCCCCCGGGCAGGGCGCTATGGCTACACCTTC. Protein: CASSPRAGRYGYTF.